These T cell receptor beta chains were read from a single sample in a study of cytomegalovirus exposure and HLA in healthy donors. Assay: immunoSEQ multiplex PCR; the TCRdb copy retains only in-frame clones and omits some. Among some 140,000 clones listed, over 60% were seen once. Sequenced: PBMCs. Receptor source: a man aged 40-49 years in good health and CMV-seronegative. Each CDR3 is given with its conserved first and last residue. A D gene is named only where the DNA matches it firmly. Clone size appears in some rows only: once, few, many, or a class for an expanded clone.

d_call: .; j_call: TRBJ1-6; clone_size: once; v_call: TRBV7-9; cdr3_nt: TGTGCCAGCAGTAGTGGGGAGGGCTCACCCCTCCACTTT; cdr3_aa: CASSSGEGSPLHF
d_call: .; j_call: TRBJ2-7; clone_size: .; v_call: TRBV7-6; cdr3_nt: TGTGCCAGCAGCGGCCAGGGTGGATATGCCTACGAGCAGTACTTC; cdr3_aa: CASSGQGGYAYEQYF
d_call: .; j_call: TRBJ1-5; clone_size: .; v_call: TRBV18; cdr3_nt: TGTGCCAGCTCACCCAATGAGGGCGATAGCAATCAGCCCCAGCATTTT; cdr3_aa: CASSPNEGDSNQPQHF
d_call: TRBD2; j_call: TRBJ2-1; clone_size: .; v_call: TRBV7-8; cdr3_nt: TGTGCCAGCAGCCCGAGGCGGGGGGGCGGGAATGAGCAGTTCTTC; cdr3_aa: CASSPRRGGGNEQFF
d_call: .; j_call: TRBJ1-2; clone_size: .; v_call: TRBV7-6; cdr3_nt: TGTGCCAGCAGCCCCGGGGGGCTGTTCTATGGCTACACCTTC; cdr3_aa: CASSPGGLFYGYTF
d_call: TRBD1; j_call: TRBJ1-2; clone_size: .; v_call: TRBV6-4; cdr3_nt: TGTGCCAGCAGGTACCCCCCCGGACAGGGGTTAGGAGGCTACACCTTC; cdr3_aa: CASRYPPGQGLGGYTF
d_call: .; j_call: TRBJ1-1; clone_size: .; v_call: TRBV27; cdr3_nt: TGTGCCAGCAGTTTATCGCAGGGGACGAACACTGAAGCTTTCTTT; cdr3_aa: CASSLSQGTNTEAFF
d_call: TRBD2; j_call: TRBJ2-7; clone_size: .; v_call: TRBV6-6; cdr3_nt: TGTGCCAGCAGTTACCACGGCGGGACTAACGAGCAGTACTTC; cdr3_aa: CASSYHGGTNEQYF
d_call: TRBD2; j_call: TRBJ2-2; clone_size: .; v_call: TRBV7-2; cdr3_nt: TGTGCCAGCAGCAGAAAGGGCGGGGGGCTGAACACCGGGGAGCTGTTTTTT; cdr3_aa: CASSRKGGGLNTGELFF
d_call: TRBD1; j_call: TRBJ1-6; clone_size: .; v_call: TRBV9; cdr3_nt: TGTGCCAGCAGTCATCCCTACGGGACAGAGTCCTCACCCCTCCACTTT; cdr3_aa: CASSHPYGTESSPLHF
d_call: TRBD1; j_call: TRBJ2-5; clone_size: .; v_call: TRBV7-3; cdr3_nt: TGTGCCAGCAGCTTAAATGGGGACAGGGAGACCCAGTACTTC; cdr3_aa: CASSLNGDRETQYF
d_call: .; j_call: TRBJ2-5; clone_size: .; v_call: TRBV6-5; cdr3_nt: TGTGCCAGCAGTTACTCGAAGCCGGAGACCCAGTACTTC; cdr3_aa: CASSYSKPETQYF
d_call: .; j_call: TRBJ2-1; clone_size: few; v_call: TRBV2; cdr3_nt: TGTGCCAGCAGGGAGGTTGGTGAGCAGTTCTTC; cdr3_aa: CASREVGEQFF
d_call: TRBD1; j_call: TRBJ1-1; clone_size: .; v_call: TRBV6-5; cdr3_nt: TGTGCCAGCAGTCGCAGGGGGCTGGGCACTGAAGCTTTCTTT; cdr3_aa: CASSRRGLGTEAFF
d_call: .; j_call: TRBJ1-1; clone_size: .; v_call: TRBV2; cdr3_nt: TGTGCCAGCAGTGAAGGGGGGGGCGGCTACACTGAAGCTTTCTTT; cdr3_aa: CASSEGGGGYTEAFF
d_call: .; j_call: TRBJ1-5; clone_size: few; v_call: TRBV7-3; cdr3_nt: TGTGCGGGGTGGAACCCGACAGATAGCAATCAGCCCCAGCATTTT; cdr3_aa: CAGWNPTDSNQPQHF
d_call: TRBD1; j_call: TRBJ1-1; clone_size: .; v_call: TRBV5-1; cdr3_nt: TGCGCCAGCAGATCCCAGGGGGACACTGAAGCTTTCTTT; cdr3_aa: CASRSQGDTEAFF
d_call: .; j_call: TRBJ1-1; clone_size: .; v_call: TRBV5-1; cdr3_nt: TGCGCCAGCAGCACCCTGACTGACACTGAAGCTTTCTTT; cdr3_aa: CASSTLTDTEAFF
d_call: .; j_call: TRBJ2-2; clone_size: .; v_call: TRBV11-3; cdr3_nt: TGTGCCAGCAGCCGTAGGGCGGGGGCCAACACCGGGGAGCTGTTTTTT; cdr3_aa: CASSRRAGANTGELFF
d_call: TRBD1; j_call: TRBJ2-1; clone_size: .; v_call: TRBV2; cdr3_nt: TGTGCCAGCAGTGGAACGGGACAGTACAATGAGCAGTTCTTC; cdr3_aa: CASSGTGQYNEQFF
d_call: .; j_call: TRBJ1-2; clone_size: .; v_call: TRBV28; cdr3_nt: TGTGCCACCGGGGGGGGGTTGTATGGCTACACCTTC; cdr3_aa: CATGGGLYGYTF
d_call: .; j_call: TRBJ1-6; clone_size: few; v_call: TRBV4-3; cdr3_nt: TGCGCCAGCAGCCAAGTGCAGGGAAGATCACCCCTCCACTTT; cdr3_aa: CASSQVQGRSPLHF
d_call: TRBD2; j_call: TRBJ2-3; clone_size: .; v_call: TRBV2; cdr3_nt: TGTGCCAGCAGCGGAGCGGGGGGGCAGGGAGATACGCAGTATTTT; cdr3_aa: CASSGAGGQGDTQYF
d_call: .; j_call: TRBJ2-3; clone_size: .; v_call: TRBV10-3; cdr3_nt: TGTGCCATCACGAGGCGGGGACAGAGCACAGATACGCAGTATTTT; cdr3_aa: CAITRRGQSTDTQYF
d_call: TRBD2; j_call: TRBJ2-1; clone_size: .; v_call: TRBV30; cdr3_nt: TGTGCCTTTGGACTAGCGGGATCTGAGCAGTTCTTC; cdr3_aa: CAFGLAGSEQFF
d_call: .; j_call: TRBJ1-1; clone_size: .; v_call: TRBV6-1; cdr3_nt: TGTGCCAGCAGTGATATCCACGGGGGGTTGAACACTGAAGCTTTCTTT; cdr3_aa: CASSDIHGGLNTEAFF
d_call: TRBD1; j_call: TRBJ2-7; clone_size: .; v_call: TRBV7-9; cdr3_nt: TGTGCCGTAGTAAGTGGGACAGGGACCTACGAGCAGTACTTC; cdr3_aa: CAVVSGTGTYEQYF
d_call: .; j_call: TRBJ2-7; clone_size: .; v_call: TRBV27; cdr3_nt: TGTGCCAGTAGTTTAGGGGCTAGGGAGCAGTACTTC; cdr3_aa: CASSLGAREQYF
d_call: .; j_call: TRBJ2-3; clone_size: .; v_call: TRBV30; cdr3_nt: TGTGCCTGGAGTACAGCAGGGGCCCCTCCAGATACGCAGTATTTT; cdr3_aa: CAWSTAGAPPDTQYF
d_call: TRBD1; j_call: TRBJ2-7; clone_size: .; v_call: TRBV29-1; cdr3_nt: TGCAGCGTTGCAGGACAGGAGCTTGGGAACTACGAGCAGTACTTC; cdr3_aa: CSVAGQELGNYEQYF
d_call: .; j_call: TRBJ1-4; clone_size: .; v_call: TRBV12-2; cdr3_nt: TGTGCAACGAAAAAGAAGCTGAGGACTAATGAAAAACTGTTTTTT; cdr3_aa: CATKKKLRTNEKLFF
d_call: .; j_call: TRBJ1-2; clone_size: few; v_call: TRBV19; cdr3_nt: TGTGCCAGTAGTATAGGAGACAGCTATGGCTACACCTTC; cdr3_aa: CASSIGDSYGYTF
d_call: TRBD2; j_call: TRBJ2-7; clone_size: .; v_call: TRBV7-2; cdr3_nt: TGTGCCAGCAGCTTCCAGCGGGACGACTACGAGCAGTACTTC; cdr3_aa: CASSFQRDDYEQYF
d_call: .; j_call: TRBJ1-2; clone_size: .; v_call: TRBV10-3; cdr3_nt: TGTGCCATCAGCGGCCCCGGGGGAGCTAACTATGGCTACACCTTC; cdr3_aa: CAISGPGGANYGYTF
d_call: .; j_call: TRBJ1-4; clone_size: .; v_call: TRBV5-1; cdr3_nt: TGCGCCAGCAGCTTGGTCGGGGAAACTAATGAAAAACTGTTTTTT; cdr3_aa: CASSLVGETNEKLFF
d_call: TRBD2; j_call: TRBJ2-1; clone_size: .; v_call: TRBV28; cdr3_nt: TGTGCCAGCAGTCGTAGCGGGCTTTCCTACAATGAGCAGTTCTTC; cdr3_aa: CASSRSGLSYNEQFF
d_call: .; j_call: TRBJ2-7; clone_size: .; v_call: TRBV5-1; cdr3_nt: TGCGCCAGCAGCCCCGACATCTCCTACGAGCAGTACTTC; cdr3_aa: CASSPDISYEQYF
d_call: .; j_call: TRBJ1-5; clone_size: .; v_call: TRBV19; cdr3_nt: TGTGCCAGCGAACCTGCAGAAATTCGGGGAAATAGCAATCAGCCCCAGCATTTT; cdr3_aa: CASEPAEIRGNSNQPQHF
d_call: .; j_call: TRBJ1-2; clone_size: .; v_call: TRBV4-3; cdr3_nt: TGCGCCAGCAGCCAAGACAGGATGAGAGCTAACTATGGCTACACCTTC; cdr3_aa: CASSQDRMRANYGYTF
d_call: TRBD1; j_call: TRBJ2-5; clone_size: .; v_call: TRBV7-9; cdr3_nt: TGTGCCAGCAGCTTGTCGACAGGGAGAGAGACCCAGTACTTC; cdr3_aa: CASSLSTGRETQYF
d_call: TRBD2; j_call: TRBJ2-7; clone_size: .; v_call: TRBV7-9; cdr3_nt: TGTGCCAGCAGTGGGACTAGCGGATCCTACGAGCAGTACTTC; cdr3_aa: CASSGTSGSYEQYF
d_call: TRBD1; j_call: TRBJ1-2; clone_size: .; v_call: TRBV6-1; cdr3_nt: TGTGCCAGCGCGGGGACAGCGTATGGCTACACCTTC; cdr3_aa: CASAGTAYGYTF
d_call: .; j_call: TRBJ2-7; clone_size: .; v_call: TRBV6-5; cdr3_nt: TGTGCCAGCAGAAACCTCGCGAGGTTGACCTACGAGCAGTACTTC; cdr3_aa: CASRNLARLTYEQYF
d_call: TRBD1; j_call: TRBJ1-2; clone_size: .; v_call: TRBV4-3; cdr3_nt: TGCGCCAGCAGCCAAGATCAGGCGGGACAGGGCCTTAGCGGCTACACCTTC; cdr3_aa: CASSQDQAGQGLSGYTF
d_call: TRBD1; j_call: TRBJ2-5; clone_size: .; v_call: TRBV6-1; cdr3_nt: TGTGCCAGCAGCCCGGGACAGGGGGGTGAGACCCAGTACTTC; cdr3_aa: CASSPGQGGETQYF
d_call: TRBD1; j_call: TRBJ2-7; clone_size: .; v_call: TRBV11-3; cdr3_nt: TGTGCCAGCAGCTTAGATCGGACAGGGGAAGAGCAGTACTTC; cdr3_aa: CASSLDRTGEEQYF
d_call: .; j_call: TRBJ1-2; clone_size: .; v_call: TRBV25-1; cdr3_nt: TGTGCCAGCAGTGAAAACAGGGACTATGGCTACACCTTC; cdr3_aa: CASSENRDYGYTF
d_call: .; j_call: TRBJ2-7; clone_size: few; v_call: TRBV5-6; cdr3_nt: TGTGCCAGCAGCTTCCCGACATCCTACGAGCAGTACTTC; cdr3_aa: CASSFPTSYEQYF
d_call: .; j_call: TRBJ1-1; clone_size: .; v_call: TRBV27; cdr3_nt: TGTGCCAGCAGTTTATTGGCAGGGGACACTGAAGCTTTCTTT; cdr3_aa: CASSLLAGDTEAFF
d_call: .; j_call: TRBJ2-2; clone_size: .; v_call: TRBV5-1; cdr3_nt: TGCGCCAGCAGCTTGGTTCAGGGCACGTACACCGGGGAGCTGTTTTTT; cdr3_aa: CASSLVQGTYTGELFF
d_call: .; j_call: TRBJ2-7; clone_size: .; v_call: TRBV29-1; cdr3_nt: TGCAGCGTTGCGGCAGGTTCCGACGAGCAGTACTTC; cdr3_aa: CSVAAGSDEQYF
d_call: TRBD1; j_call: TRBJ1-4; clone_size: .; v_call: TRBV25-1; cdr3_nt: TGTGCCAGCAGTGAATCTATCCTGGGACAGGGGGATGAAAAACTGTTTTTT; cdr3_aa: CASSESILGQGDEKLFF
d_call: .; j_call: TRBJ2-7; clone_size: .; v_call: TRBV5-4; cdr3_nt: TGTGCCAGCAGCTTTCAGGGTAATACCTACGAGCAGTACTTC; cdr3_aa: CASSFQGNTYEQYF